This TCR beta chain was retrieved from a study of beta chain features in type 1 diabetes. The study, taken as a whole, reports: For Type 1 diabetes patients, all four CD4+ subsets carried TCRB CDR3s that were moderately but significantly shorter.

This clone turned up a few times. The antigen is unknown. Reverse transcription of all isolated RNA meant that expressed TCRB transcripts were sequenced. Profiling relied on immunoSEQ multiplex PCR, and the TCRdb table lists in-frame clones only, not all of them. The profile shows nearly 350,000 clones, approximately 10% of them singletons. The CDR3 is made up of 13 amino acids. V was trimmed by 1 base and J by 8 bases, leaving 8 bases between them. Germline V CDR1 and CDR2: LNHNV, YYDKDF (reference sequence). Every participating donor gave one draw, a heparinised blood sample averaging about 100 mL. The chain joins TRBV15 to TRBJ1-4; D call uncertain. The sequenced sample was central memory CD4+ T cells from blood. The sequence derives from a man aged 25-45 years with type 1 diabetes. The CDR3 coding sequence is TGTGCCACCAGCAGAGGGAGGGAGGAAAAACTGTTTTTT. It is translated as CATSRGREEKLFF.